This T cell receptor (beta chain) was identified in a study of T-cell memory formation after mild COVID-19. Background on the study: TCR clustering was largely donor specific. Whole-study results and caveats: Cross-reactive memory seemingly joined, as some responding clones were found in pre-infection memory. Clones contracting day 15 to 85 were balanced CD4/CD8; later expanders leaned CD4+.

This clonotype was recorded a few times. Its antigen is undetermined. 5'RACE with constant-segment primers built TCRalpha and TCRbeta cDNA libraries with UMIs. From the 5' RACE reads, TCRdb called clonotypes with MiXCR, one entry per CDR3 protein. The sample includes approximately 260,000 distinct CDR3 sequences, 16% of them seen just once. V was shortened by 3 bases and J by 5 bases, with 12 bases between the two germline ends. Germline V gene lookup returns CDR1 SGHAT and CDR2 FQNNGV. CDR3 length equals 14 residues. The chain uses TRBV11-2 and TRBJ2-3; D perhaps matches TRBD1 (5 bases). The sequenced sample was PBMCs or a T cell subset sorted from them (not recorded which). The sequence came from a young man who had mild COVID-19 (a few samples of this study predate the infection). Cell type and time point are not known. The CDR3 sequence: CASSLGPQGDTQYF. DNA for the CDR3: TGTGCCAGCAGCTTGGGGCCGCAAGGAGATACGCAGTATTTT.